This passage covers 10 T cell receptor beta chains from one sample sequenced in a study of vaccination and CD4 T cells after COVID-19. This sample's treatment: roughly 10-day PBMC culture with coronavirus spike peptide pools or control peptides (ViraFEST assay). Sequence data for DNA of cultured CD4+ T cells were generated by the Oncomine TCR Beta short-read assay. From the PCR reads, TCRdb called clonotypes with MiXCR, one entry per CDR3 protein. The sample comprises roughly 7,000 distinct CDR3 sequences, 74% of which are singletons, and about 30% rests with the top ten. Antigens of these TCRs are unknown. The sequencing input was CD4+ T cells from blood, cultured in vitro. These receptors all come from a human donor who had recovered from COVID-19.

The chain is built from TRBV10-3 and TRBJ2-2; maybe TRBD1 (6 bases). Germline loops: CDR1 ENHRY, CDR2 SYGVKD. The CDR3 runs to 14 residues. Trimming shortened V by 4 bases and J by 10 bases, and 16 bases separated the two germline ends. DNA for the CDR3: TGTGCCATCAGTGTCAGACAGGATGAAGCGGAGCTGTTTTTT. Amino acids: CAISVRQDEAELFF.

V and J are TRBV27 and TRBJ2-2; 13 bases match TRBD2. There are 14 residues in the CDR3. V trimming: 11 bases; J trimming: 6 bases; junction bases outside the gene matches: 6. Germline V gene lookup returns CDR1 MNHEY and CDR2 SMNVEV (reference sequence). This CDR3 is CASRLAGGSGELFF. CDR3 bases: TGTGCCTCTCGACTAGCGGGAGGATCCGGGGAGCTGTTTTTT.

This chain uses TRBV20-1 with TRBJ2-1; TRBD2 aligns across 10 bases. CDR1 and CDR2 (germline): DFQATT, SNEGSKA (reference sequence). J was trimmed by 0 bases and V by 3 bases; bases with no gene match: 14. The CDR3 length is 19 residues. The CDR3 is CSARPPLAGTLSSYNEQFF. The CDR3 DNA reads TGCAGTGCTAGGCCCCCACTAGCGGGGACTTTAAGCTCCTACAATGAGCAGTTCTTC.

This chain links TRBV20-1 with TRBJ2-5; 7 nucleotides match TRBD2. The trim removed 5 bases at V and 4 bases at J, leaving 7 bases unmatched. Per germline, CDR1 DFQATT and CDR2 SNEGSKA (reference sequence). The CDR3 extends over 13 amino acids. The CDR3: CSAPPLARETQYF. DNA of the CDR3: TGCAGTGCTCCTCCACTAGCGAGAGAGACCCAGTACTTC.

This clonotype appeared a few times. V gene TRBV20-1 combines with J gene TRBJ1-3; D may be TRBD1 (6 bases). Germline CDR1 and CDR2: DFQATT and SNEGSKA (reference sequence). Deletions cut 1 base from V and 0 bases from J, with 13 bases between. The CDR3 is 16 residues long. CDR3 sequence (DNA): TGCAGTGCTAGAGCTCTATCAGGGGTCTCTGGAAACACCATATATTTT. Amino acid sequence: CSARALSGVSGNTIYF.

This chain links TRBV27 with TRBJ2-3; 8 bases fit TRBD1. Germline-derived CDR1 and CDR2 are MNHEY and SMNVEV (reference sequence). After removal of 6 bases from V and 9 bases from J, the junction contained 11 bases not matched to a gene. The CDR3 is 14 amino acids. The CDR3 protein is CASRVPGQERTQYF. The CDR3, as DNA: TGTGCCAGCAGAGTCCCGGGACAGGAACGGACGCAGTATTTT.

V usage is TRBV12-3 or TRBV12-4 and J usage is TRBJ2-3, with 15 bases fitting TRBD2. With V trimmed by 2 bases and J by 3 bases, 6 bases remained unmatched. The length of the CDR3 is 18 residues. The CDR3 is CASSLPGTSGGWTDTQYF. Written as DNA, the CDR3 is TGTGCCAGCAGTTTACCCGGGACTAGCGGGGGGTGGACAGATACGCAGTATTTT.

This clonotype has only one observation. In DNA form, the CDR3 reads TGTGCCAGCTTACAGGGTGTGAACACTGAAGCTTTCTTT. Translated: CASLQGVNTEAFF. The rearrangement links TRBV6-2 or TRBV6-3 to TRBJ1-1; D may be TRBD1 (6 bases). CDR1 is MNHEY, CDR2 SVGEGT, per germline. Trimming left V 8 bases short and J 0 bases short, with 10 bases between. This CDR3 is 13 amino acids long.

The chain has TRBV4-2 and TRBJ1-2; D is unclear. V lost 2 bases to trimming and J lost 8 bases, with 9 bases between them. This CDR3 is 12 amino acids long. From germline, CDR1 is LGHNA and CDR2 YNFKEQ. CDR3 sequence: CASSQREIGYTF. The CDR3 DNA sequence: TGTGCCAGCAGCCAAAGGGAGATCGGCTACACCTTC.

The chain couples TRBV6-5 to TRBJ1-2, with 8 bases identical to TRBD1. Germline CDR1 MNHEY, CDR2 SVGAGI. J lost 4 bases, V lost 2 bases, and 3 bases had no gene match. The CDR3 sequence is 14 residues long. CDR3 sequence (DNA): TGTGCCAGCAGTTACACAGACAGGGGCTATGGCTACACCTTC. Translated, it gives CASSYTDRGYGYTF.